The 29 T cell receptor beta chains below all came from one sample that was sequenced in a study of shared clonotypes between healthy human individuals. The protocol was immunoSEQ multiplex PCR, while the TCRdb copy is restricted to in-frame clones and leaves out a portion. The sample records 2.3 million or so clones, about 92% being singletons. Sequenced sample: naive CD4+ T cells from PBMCs. Documented subset: CD45RA+ positively selected. These receptors were collected from a man younger than 35 in good health. Some clones in this sample may be carry-over from other donors' samples.

This chain uses TRBV28 with TRBJ2-7; tentatively, D is TRBD2 (6 bases). Trimming cost V 3 bases and J 5 bases, with 17 bases left between them. Germline loops: CDR1 MDHEN, CDR2 SYDVKM. The CDR3 is made up of 15 amino acids. CDR3: CASSFASGGFNEQYF. CDR3 in DNA: TGTGCCAGCAGTTTTGCGTCCGGGGGTTTCAACGAGCAGTACTTC.

Remarks on this clone: Other DNA sequences within the sample encode an identical CDR3. The V gene is TRBV5-1, the J gene TRBJ2-5, with D unclear. Trimming stripped 3 bases from V and 5 bases from J, with 11 bases between. The CDR3 length is 13 residues. Germline assignment: CDR1 SGHRS and CDR2 YFSETQ. DNA for the CDR3: TGCGCCAGCAGCTCCCTGGGTGGGGAGACCCAGTACTTC. It encodes CASSSLGGETQYF.

As to this clone: The junction does not match germline at one end; this may be a read error. The genes are TRBV19 and TRBJ2-5; D unclear. The CDR3 spans 11 residues. Germline V lookup: CDR1 LNHDA, CDR2 SQIVND (reference sequence). DNA of the CDR3: TGTGCCAGTAGAATAGGAGAGACCCAGTACTTC. The encoded protein is CASRIGETQYF.

This clone was seen once. The chain recombines TRBV7-3 with TRBJ1-1; D gene ambiguous. Deletions cut 5 bases from V and 1 base from J, with 11 bases between. CDR1 and CDR2 from the germline V gene are SGHTA and FQGTGA. The CDR3 runs to 14 residues. The CDR3, as DNA: TGTGCCAGCAGCCCTTCCCCAGGGAACACTGAAGCTTTCTTT. Translated: CASSPSPGNTEAFF.

The chain has TRBV7-9 and TRBJ1-1; the D is unclear. Per germline, CDR1 SEHNR and CDR2 FQNEAQ (reference sequence). Trimming took 1 base from V and 0 from J, leaving 3 bases between them. This CDR3 contains 13 residues. CDR3 sequence: CASSLVLNTEAFF. The DNA of the CDR3 is TGTGCCAGCAGCTTAGTGTTGAACACTGAAGCTTTCTTT.

This clone appeared a single time. The V call is TRBV28, the J call TRBJ2-7; 12 bases align to TRBD2. This CDR3 region has 15 residues. Germline assignment: CDR1 MDHEN and CDR2 SYDVKM. The V gene end was trimmed by 8 bases and the J gene end by 7 bases; junction bases not matched to a gene: 12. The CDR3 DNA follows: TGTGCCAGCGAAAGACGACTAGCGGGAGTTCGGGAGCAGTACTTC. Amino acid sequence: CASERRLAGVREQYF. Based on the CDR3 plus reference TRBV28 and TRBJ2-7, the full variable domain is DVKVTQSSRYLVKRTGEKVFLECVQDMDHENMFWYRQDPGLGLRLIYFSYDVKMKEKGDIPEGYSVSREKKERFSLILESASTNQTSMYLCASERRLAGVREQYFGPGTRLTVT.

The genes are TRBV29-1 and TRBJ2-2; perhaps TRBD1 as D (6 bases). Trimming stripped 6 bases from V and 5 bases from J, with 22 bases between. This CDR3 is 16 amino acids long. Per germline, CDR1 SQVTM and CDR2 ANQGSEA. CDR3 sequence: CSVRAVGDTGTGELFF. The CDR3 nucleotides are TGCAGCGTACGTGCGGTGGGGGACACCGGTACCGGGGAGCTGTTTTTT.

V usage is TRBV5-1 and J usage is TRBJ1-4; no reliable D call. The CDR3 runs 14 residues. V gave up 4 bases and J gave up 0 bases, with 7 bases separating them. The germline gives CDR1 SGHRS, CDR2 YFSETQ. CDR3 sequence: CASSHQSTNEKLFF. The CDR3 DNA reads TGCGCCAGCAGCCACCAATCAACTAATGAAAAACTGTTTTTT.

This clone appeared a single time. This sequence joins TRBV7-2 and TRBJ2-3; 11 bases are shared with TRBD2. V lost 1 base, J lost 6 bases, and 6 bases stayed unmatched. Germline CDR1 reads SGHTA; CDR2 reads FQGNSA. CDR3 size: 16 residues. CDR3 region: CASSLGTSGPGDTQYF. In nucleotides, the CDR3 is TGTGCCAGCAGCTTAGGGACTAGCGGGCCAGGGGATACGCAGTATTTT. Drawing the rest from reference TRBV7-2 and TRBJ2-3, the complete variable domain is GAGVSQSPSNKVTEKGKDVELRCDPISGHTALYWYRQSLGQGLEFLIYFQGNSAPDKSGLPSDRFSAERTGGSVSTLTIQRTQQEDSAVYLCASSLGTSGPGDTQYFGPGTRLTVL.

This rearrangement joins TRBV9 to TRBJ2-2; the D gene is possibly TRBD1 (6 bases). V dropped 2 bases and J dropped 8 bases, with 22 bases sitting between them. From germline, CDR1 is SGDLS and CDR2 YYNGEE. The CDR3 length is 17 residues. CDR3 coding DNA: TGTGCCAGCAGCGTCTCCGGGACAACTTCCCAGGTTGGGGAGCTGTTTTTT. It codes for CASSVSGTTSQVGELFF.

This clone was found once. V usage is TRBV30 and J usage is TRBJ1-3; possibly TRBD1 for D (5 bases). V was pared by 7 bases and J by 6 bases, with 13 bases between. Germline CDR1 GTSNPN, CDR2 SVGIG (reference sequence). The CDR3 totals 12 residues. CDR3 amino acids: CALGVLSNTIYF. CDR3 bases: TGTGCCTTAGGGGTCCTCTCAAACACCATATATTTT.

The rearrangement links TRBV14 to TRBJ2-7; TRBD2 matches 15 bases. The CDR3 spans 16 residues. Germline-derived CDR1 and CDR2 are SGHDN and FVKESK. J gave up 4 bases and V 5 bases, and 6 bases lay outside the gene matches. The CDR3 loop reads CASSLRTSGRVYEQYF. CDR3 DNA: TGTGCCAGCAGCTTGAGGACTAGCGGGAGGGTTTACGAGCAGTACTTC.

In this sample, this clone turned up once. The chain recombines TRBV2 with TRBJ2-2, with D possibly TRBD2 on 6 matching bases. The CDR3 loop spans 15 amino acids. The ends were cut back, 7 bases at V and 2 bases at J, with 14 bases in the middle. Germline V gene data show CDR1 as SNHLY and CDR2 as FYNNEI. This CDR3 reads CASKFGSFNTGELFF. CDR3 in DNA: TGTGCCAGCAAGTTCGGGAGTTTTAACACCGGGGAGCTGTTTTTT.

This clone was detected only once. The chain recombines TRBV5-1 with TRBJ2-2; maybe TRBD1 (6 bases). The CDR3 contains 14 residues. Deletions cut 5 bases from V and 6 bases from J, with 14 bases between. The germline gives CDR1 SGHRS, CDR2 YFSETQ. Here the CDR3 DNA reads TGCGCCAGCAGTTCTACTCAGGGGCCCGGGGAGCTGTTTTTT. Translating it yields CASSSTQGPGELFF.

The rearrangement uses TRBV11-2 and TRBJ2-5, with a weak D call TRBD2 (5 bases). Looked up from germline, CDR1 is SGHAT and CDR2 is FQNNGV. There are 12 residues in the CDR3. The V end lost 7 bases, the J end lost 4 bases, and 10 bases lay between the germline ends. The CDR3 loop is CASTQEAETQYF. CDR3 DNA: TGTGCCAGCACCCAGGAGGCAGAGACCCAGTACTTC.

V usage is TRBV7-2 and J usage is TRBJ2-5; 9 bases align to TRBD1. Germline V gene sequence: CDR1 SGHTA, CDR2 FQGNSA. This CDR3 comprises 13 residues. V dropped 4 bases and J dropped 3; count of bases not matched to a gene: 0. The chain's CDR3 is CASSWTGEETQYF. The CDR3 DNA sequence: TGTGCCAGCAGCTGGACAGGGGAAGAGACCCAGTACTTC.

The chain has TRBV7-2 and TRBJ2-2; possible D gene TRBD1, 5 bases. V gave up 0 bases and J gave up 2 bases, with 7 bases separating them. The V gene's germline CDR1 is SGHTA and CDR2 FQGNSA. The CDR3 runs to 15 residues. In DNA form, the CDR3 reads TGTGCCAGCAGCTTAGCCAGGGCAAACACCGGGGAGCTGTTTTTT. It yields the protein CASSLARANTGELFF. Combining the CDR3 with reference TRBV7-2 and TRBJ2-2 gives the whole variable domain GAGVSQSPSNKVTEKGKDVELRCDPISGHTALYWYRQSLGQGLEFLIYFQGNSAPDKSGLPSDRFSAERTGGSVSTLTIQRTQQEDSAVYLCASSLARANTGELFFGEGSRLTVL.

This clone was seen just once. This chain connects TRBV7-2 to TRBJ2-1, with 8 bases that match TRBD2. Germline lookup yields CDR1 SGHTA and CDR2 FQGNSA. V gave up 2 bases and J gave up 2 bases; unmatched junction bases: 8. The CDR3 extends over 17 amino acids. Written as DNA, the CDR3 is TGTGCCAGCAGCTTATTACTAGCGGCTCACCCCTACAATGAGCAGTTCTTC. This gives the protein CASSLLLAAHPYNEQFF. The whole variable domain, filled in from reference TRBV7-2 and TRBJ2-1, reads GAGVSQSPSNKVTEKGKDVELRCDPISGHTALYWYRQSLGQGLEFLIYFQGNSAPDKSGLPSDRFSAERTGGSVSTLTIQRTQQEDSAVYLCASSLLLAAHPYNEQFFGPGTRLTVL.

The chain has TRBV28 and TRBJ1-3; D gene unclear. CDR1 is MDHEN, CDR2 SYDVKM, per germline. V was clipped by 4 bases and J by 8 bases, with 6 bases between them. This CDR3 comprises 11 residues. The CDR3 is CASSSEYTIYF. Written as DNA, the CDR3 is TGTGCCAGCAGTTCGGAATACACCATATATTTT.

This clone was picked up one time. Different DNA sequences within this sample yield the same CDR3. The chain recombines TRBV5-1 with TRBJ2-5; 8 nucleotides match TRBD2. The CDR3 contains 15 residues. The junction had 4 bases not matched to a gene; V was cut back by 0 bases and J by 3 bases. Germline V gives CDR1 SGHRS, CDR2 YFSETQ. The CDR3 region has the DNA TGCGCCAGCAGCTTGGCCGGGACTAGTGAAGAGACCCAGTACTTC. Protein: CASSLAGTSEETQYF.

The chain links TRBV30 to TRBJ1-1; D may be TRBD1 (6 bases). The ends were cut back, 4 bases at V and 7 bases at J, with 10 bases in the middle. The CDR3 is 11 amino acids. Germline values: CDR1 GTSNPN, CDR2 SVGIG (reference sequence). CDR3 bases: TGTGCCTGGACAGGGGAATTTGAAGCTTTCTTT. Its protein is CAWTGEFEAFF.

The J gene is TRBJ2-7, the V gene TRBV30, with D unresolved. V gave up 5 bases and J gave up 2 bases, with 16 bases separating them. The CDR3 covers 14 residues. Germline loops: CDR1 GTSNPN, CDR2 SVGIG (reference sequence). CDR3 sequence reads: CAWGTTLSAYEQYF. The CDR3 coding sequence is TGTGCCTGGGGAACCACACTATCCGCCTACGAGCAGTACTTC.

This clone was found a few times. This sequence joins TRBV15 and TRBJ2-7; the D is unclear. V was shortened by 6 bases and J by 1 base, with 13 bases between the two germline ends. This CDR3 has 14 amino acids. Germline V gives CDR1 LNHNV, CDR2 YYDKDF (reference sequence). The CDR3 sequence: CATSSQAESYEQYF. The CDR3 coding sequence is TGTGCCACCAGTTCCCAGGCGGAGTCCTACGAGCAGTACTTC.

The rearrangement links TRBV27 to TRBJ2-5, with TRBD2 matching over 11 bases. Germline values: CDR1 MNHEY, CDR2 SMNVEV (reference sequence). The CDR3 contains 16 residues. Trimming cost V 5 bases and J 1 base; bases outside gene matches: 6. The CDR3 nucleotides are TGTGCCAGCAGTCCTCTAGCGGGAGGTTTCCAAGAGACCCAGTACTTC. It translates to CASSPLAGGFQETQYF.

V is TRBV4-2 and J is TRBJ2-7; D remains unclear. CDR1 and CDR2 (germline): LGHNA, YNFKEQ. Trimming stripped 8 bases from V and 2 bases from J, with 13 bases between. The CDR3 has 13 amino acids. CDR3 amino acids: CASGDPMTYEQYF. The CDR3 DNA reads as TGTGCCAGCGGAGACCCTATGACCTACGAGCAGTACTTC.

The V and J genes are TRBV2 and TRBJ2-4, with TRBD2 as a possible D gene (5 bases). Trimming removed 3 bases from V and 6 bases from J, with 12 bases in between. CDR3 length: 14 amino acids. The germline V gene has CDR1 SNHLY and CDR2 FYNNEI. Here the CDR3 reads CASSETGSANIQYF. The CDR3, as DNA: TGTGCCAGCAGTGAGACGGGGAGCGCAAACATTCAGTACTTC.

The J gene is TRBJ2-7, the V gene TRBV4-1; the D gene is possibly TRBD2 (5 bases). The V and J ends lost 1 base and 6 bases respectively, with 13 bases between them. The length of the CDR3 is 14 residues. Germline lookup yields CDR1 MGHRA and CDR2 YSYEKL. The CDR3 nucleotides are TGCGCCAGCAGCCAAGCTCTAGCTATTGGCGAGCAGTACTTC. This codes for CASSQALAIGEQYF.

The genes are TRBV2 and TRBJ2-5, with TRBD1 matching 8 bases. The germline gives CDR1 SNHLY, CDR2 FYNNEI. This CDR3 comprises 15 residues. V shed 3 bases and J 5 bases; nucleotides not matched to a gene: 8. As DNA, the CDR3 is TGTGCCAGCAGTGAGATCAGGGGGCAGGCGGAGACCCAGTACTTC. Amino acid sequence: CASSEIRGQAETQYF.

For this clone: Other DNA sequences in this sample translate to the same CDR3. The gene calls are TRBV5-1 and TRBJ2-1; D is perhaps TRBD1 (6 bases). CDR1 is SGHRS and CDR2 is YFSETQ in the germline V gene. V shed 0 bases and J shed 5 bases, with 9 bases lying between them. This CDR3 spans 14 amino acids. CDR3 DNA sequence: TGCGCCAGCAGCTTGGGGGGGCGAGACAATGAGCAGTTCTTC. Protein sequence: CASSLGGRDNEQFF.